Following are 25 T cell receptor beta chains from one sample sequenced in a study of T cell changes during pregnancy in multiple sclerosis. The repertoire was sequenced with immunoSEQ multiplex PCR; TCRdb's copy has only in-frame clones and lacks some. This table holds around 51,000 clones, roughly 93% found once. The sample was peripheral blood, taken in the second trimester of pregnancy. The source of these receptors is a female donor with multiple sclerosis, enrolled in a pregnancy study.

This sequence joins TRBV9 and TRBJ2-7, with 8 nucleotides matching TRBD2. Germline trimming cut 0 bases from V and 0 bases from J; bases unmatched to any gene: 2. From germline, CDR1 is SGDLS and CDR2 YYNGEE. The CDR3 has 15 residues. CDR3 coding DNA: TGTGCCAGCAGCGTAGAGAGCGGGAGCTCCTACGAGCAGTACTTC. Protein product: CASSVESGSSYEQYF. Complete variable domain (other parts from reference TRBV9 and TRBJ2-7): DSGVTQTPKHLITATGQRVTLRCSPRSGDLSVYWYQQSLDQGLQFLIQYYNGEERAKGNILERFSAQQFPDLHSELNLSSLELGDSALYFCASSVESGSSYEQYFGPGTRLTVT.

V and J are TRBV9 and TRBJ2-2; D remains unclear. CDR3 length: 12 residues. Germline CDR1 SGDLS, CDR2 YYNGEE. V dropped 4 bases and J dropped 2 bases, with 3 bases sitting between them. This chain's CDR3 is CASSINTGELFF. Here the CDR3 DNA reads TGTGCCAGCAGCATAAACACCGGGGAGCTGTTTTTT.

This chain uses TRBV4-3 with TRBJ2-7; 8 bases are a match to TRBD1. CDR3 size: 16 residues. Losses at the gene ends were 2 bases for V and 3 bases for J; bases not matched to a gene: 9. The germline V gene encodes CDR1 LGHNA and CDR2 YSLEER. The CDR3 DNA sequence: TGCGCCAGCAGCCAACTCCTAGGACAGGGCCACTACGAGCAGTACTTC. Encoded protein: CASSQLLGQGHYEQYF.

The V gene is TRBV5-4, the J gene TRBJ1-1; 8 nucleotides match TRBD1. V was pared by 3 bases and J by 5 bases, with 3 bases of the junction left unmatched. Per germline, CDR1 SGHNT and CDR2 YYREEE (reference sequence). There are 13 residues in the CDR3. The CDR3 loop is CASSSQGGTEAFF. The CDR3 region has the DNA TGTGCCAGCAGCTCACAGGGGGGGACTGAAGCTTTCTTT. Together with reference TRBV5-4 and TRBJ1-1, the CDR3 gives the full variable domain: ETGVTQSPTHLIKTRGQQVTLRCSSQSGHNTVSWYQQALGQGPQFIFQYYREEENGRGNFPPRFSGLQFPNYSSELNVNALELDDSALYLCASSSQGGTEAFFGQGTRLTVV.

The genes are TRBV7-9 and TRBJ2-7; 10 positions match TRBD1. J gave up 4 bases and V 5 bases, and 11 bases lay outside the gene matches. The CDR3 contains 16 residues. Looked up from germline, CDR1 is SEHNR and CDR2 is FQNEAQ (reference sequence). The CDR3 reads CASSAIPGTGVYEQYF. The CDR3 DNA follows: TGTGCCAGCAGCGCGATCCCCGGGACAGGGGTTTACGAGCAGTACTTC. Together with reference TRBV7-9 and TRBJ2-7, the CDR3 gives the full variable domain: DTGVSQNPRHKITKRGQNVTFRCDPISEHNRLYWYRQTLGQGPEFLTYFQNEAQLEKSRLLSDRFSAERPKGSFSTLEIQRTEQGDSAMYLCASSAIPGTGVYEQYFGPGTRLTVT.

This chain connects TRBV28 to TRBJ2-3, with 10 bases aligning to TRBD2. There are 15 residues in the CDR3. The germline CDR1 and CDR2 sequences are MDHEN and SYDVKM. V gave up 3 bases and J gave up 4 bases; unmatched junction bases: 4. Written as DNA, the CDR3 is TGTGCCAGCAGTTTCCTAGCGGGAGCGTCAGATACGCAGTATTTT. It translates to CASSFLAGASDTQYF.

This clone has only one observation. The chain uses TRBV27 and TRBJ2-7, with D perhaps TRBD1 (6 bases). This CDR3 comprises 16 residues. From germline, CDR1 is MNHEY and CDR2 SMNVEV (reference sequence). V was shortened by 2 bases and J by 1 base, with 15 bases between the two germline ends. CDR3 nucleotides: TGTGCCAGCAGTTTAGTCTCGGGACACATTTCCTACGAGCAGTACTTC. As protein: CASSLVSGHISYEQYF.

The gene calls are TRBV27 and TRBJ2-3, with 13 bases matching TRBD2. Per germline, CDR1 MNHEY and CDR2 SMNVEV (reference sequence). With V trimmed by 3 bases and J by 6 bases, 3 bases remained unmatched. The CDR3 length is 15 residues. CDR3 DNA sequence: TGTGCCAGCAGTTTGGGACTAGCGGGGATCGATACGCAGTATTTT. Translated, it gives CASSLGLAGIDTQYF.

V usage is TRBV7-2 and J usage is TRBJ2-7; 8 bases are a match to TRBD2. Germline lookup yields CDR1 SGHTA and CDR2 FQGNSA. The V gene end was trimmed by 1 base and the J gene end by 7 bases; junction bases not matched to a gene: 0. The CDR3 is 12 amino acids. For the CDR3, the DNA is TGTGCCAGCAGCTTAGTAGCGGGAGAGCAGTACTTC. This encodes CASSLVAGEQYF.

The rearrangement joins TRBV5-6 to TRBJ1-1; D is ambiguous. With 8 bases removed from V and 1 base from J, the gap between germline ends came to 6 bases. From germline, CDR1 is SGHDT and CDR2 YYEEEE. This CDR3 is built from 11 residues. The CDR3 is CASQKNTEAFF. The CDR3 coding sequence is TGTGCCAGTCAGAAGAACACTGAAGCTTTCTTT. The whole variable domain, filled in from reference TRBV5-6 and TRBJ1-1, reads DAGVTQSPTHLIKTRGQQVTLRCSPKSGHDTVSWYQQALGQGPQFIFQYYEEEERQRGNFPDRFSGHQFPNYSSELNVNALLLGDSALYLCASQKNTEAFFGQGTRLTVV.

V is TRBV30 and J is TRBJ2-3; D is uncertain. The CDR3 is 13 amino acids. Germline lookup yields CDR1 GTSNPN and CDR2 SVGIG (reference sequence). Between the trimmed V and J ends, which lost 0 bases and 6 bases, there was a span of 10 bases. The CDR3 DNA reads as TGTGCCTGGAGTGTAATAGTTTTCGATACGCAGTATTTT. This encodes CAWSVIVFDTQYF.

V and J are TRBV21-1 and TRBJ2-7; TRBD2 is taken as the D call from the table, unchecked against the DNA. TRBV21-1 is listed as a pseudogene. The length of the CDR3 is 13 residues. This CDR3 is CASSTPRSYEQYF. The CDR3 bases are TGTGCCAGCAGCACCCCTCGCTCCTACGAGCAGTACTTC.

The CDR3 nucleotides read TGTGCCAGCAGCACCGGGACTAGCGGGATCTACGAGCAGTACTTC. Its translation is CASSTGTSGIYEQYF. The V and J genes are TRBV2 and TRBJ2-7, with 13 bases aligning to TRBD2. Germline CDR1 reads SNHLY; CDR2 reads FYNNEI. With V trimmed by 6 bases and J by 3 bases, 5 bases remained unmatched. This CDR3 has 15 residues. The entire variable domain, with the rest obtained from reference TRBV2 and TRBJ2-7, is as follows: EPEVTQTPSHQVTQMGQEVILRCVPISNHLYFYWYRQILGQKVEFLVSFYNNEISEKSEIFDDQFSVERPDGSNFTLKIRSTKLEDSAMYFCASSTGTSGIYEQYFGPGTRLTVT.

This chain links TRBV5-1 with TRBJ2-7; D is ambiguous. CDR3 length equals 14 residues. V lost 1 base to trimming and J lost 2 bases, with 10 bases between them. Germline assignment: CDR1 SGHRS and CDR2 YFSETQ. The CDR3 spells CASSLTVTTYEQYF. The CDR3 region has the DNA TGCGCCAGCAGCTTGACAGTTACGACCTACGAGCAGTACTTC.

The chain has TRBV12-5 and TRBJ2-4; D gene uncertain. The germline gives CDR1 LGHNT, CDR2 FRNRAP. The CDR3 has 14 amino acids. V lost 1 base, J lost 1 base, and 5 bases lay in between. DNA of the CDR3: TGTGCTAGTGGTTTGGGAGCGGCCAAAAACATTCAGTACTTC. It encodes CASGLGAAKNIQYF.

CDR3 sequence reads: CASSIGLAGVHEQFF. DNA for the CDR3: TGTGCCAGTAGTATAGGGCTAGCGGGAGTACATGAGCAGTTCTTC. The chain has TRBV19 and TRBJ2-1; 10 nucleotides line up with TRBD2. The germline V gene has CDR1 LNHDA and CDR2 SQIVND (reference sequence). The J segment lost 8 bases and the V segment lost 1 base, leaving 5 bases of the junction unmatched. The CDR3 contains 15 residues.

The chain couples TRBV19 to TRBJ2-7; a weak D match, TRBD2 (6 bases). The CDR3 is made up of 13 amino acids. The germline CDR1 and CDR2 sequences are LNHDA and SQIVND (reference sequence). With 5 bases removed from V and 0 bases from J, the gap between germline ends came to 8 bases. CDR3 DNA: TGTGCCAGTAGTGGCGGGACCTCCTACGAGCAGTACTTC. Translated, it gives CASSGGTSYEQYF.

The chain couples TRBV5-4 to TRBJ2-1; 10 nucleotides match TRBD1. There are 14 residues in the CDR3. V lost 2 bases and J lost 6; bases outside the gene matches: 2. The germline CDR1 and CDR2 sequences are SGHNT and YYREEE (reference sequence). The CDR3 sequence: CASSFRDRGNEQFF. The CDR3, as DNA: TGTGCCAGCAGCTTCCGGGACAGGGGCAATGAGCAGTTCTTC.

The chain is built from TRBV5-1 and TRBJ2-1; 10 bases align to TRBD2. The CDR3 totals 16 residues. Germline assignment: CDR1 SGHRS and CDR2 YFSETQ. The V gene end was trimmed by 4 bases and the J gene end by 8 bases; junction bases not matched to a gene: 12. CDR3 coding DNA: TGCGCCAGCAGCCTGGAAGGTCTAGCGGGAGTTGATGAGCAGTTCTTC. Translated, it gives CASSLEGLAGVDEQFF.

The chain is built from TRBV7-9 and TRBJ1-1; tentatively, D is TRBD1 (6 bases). V was cut by 5 bases and J by 3 bases, with 19 bases left in between. Per germline, CDR1 SEHNR and CDR2 FQNEAQ (reference sequence). The CDR3 contains 16 residues. In DNA, the CDR3 is TGTGCCAGCAGCCGAACCAAAGCTCCAGGGGACACTGAAGCTTTCTTT. It yields the protein CASSRTKAPGDTEAFF.

The chain is built from TRBV5-1 and TRBJ2-1; 11 nucleotides match TRBD1. Germline V lookup: CDR1 SGHRS, CDR2 YFSETQ. Germline trimming cut 0 bases from V and 3 bases from J; bases unmatched to any gene: 8. The CDR3 runs to 18 residues. The CDR3 region is CASSLVPGTGGLYNEQFF. CDR3 in DNA: TGCGCCAGCAGCTTGGTCCCGGGGACAGGGGGTCTCTACAATGAGCAGTTCTTC.

The chain carries TRBV4-3 and TRBJ2-6, with 7 bases aligning to TRBD2. V was clipped by 0 bases and J by 2 bases; unmatched bases: 4. The germline gives CDR1 LGHNA, CDR2 YSLEER. There are 17 residues in the CDR3. The CDR3 spells CASSQERGMTGANVLTF. The CDR3, as DNA: TGCGCCAGCAGCCAAGAGCGGGGGATGACTGGGGCCAACGTCCTGACTTTC.

In its sample, this clone was seen once. V and J are TRBV7-9 and TRBJ2-7; no clear D gene. The V and J ends lost 8 bases and 3 bases respectively, with 11 bases between them. CDR1 and CDR2 from the germline V gene are SEHNR and FQNEAQ (reference sequence). This CDR3 has 12 amino acids. CDR3 nucleotide sequence: TGTGCCAGCCTCGGAGCCGACTACGAGCAGTACTTC. Translation gives CASLGADYEQYF.

The genes are TRBV5-6 and TRBJ2-3, with 7 bases that match TRBD2. The CDR3 totals 15 residues. With 1 base clipped from V and 6 bases from J, the junction kept 8 bases outside the gene matches. Germline V gives CDR1 SGHDT, CDR2 YYEEEE. The CDR3 DNA reads TGTGCCAGCAGCTTGCGGGGCGGGAGCGTCGATACGCAGTATTTT. Translating gives CASSLRGGSVDTQYF.

The chain couples TRBV18 to TRBJ1-1; a weak D match, TRBD1 (5 bases). CDR1 is KGHSH, CDR2 LQKENI, per germline. The CDR3 has 14 residues. The V end was cut by 1 base, the J end by 0 bases, with 6 bases between. CDR3 sequence (DNA): TGTGCCAGCTCACCACAGGGGTTGAACACTGAAGCTTTCTTT. Its translation: CASSPQGLNTEAFF.